This note documents a single TCR beta chain sequence. The target of this receptor is not known. Per-base quality was not reported, and no clone a single base away is much larger than it. The data were taken from a study of T cells after yellow fever vaccination (dated by TCRdb to about 2019). About the full investigation: The SMART-Seq v4 Ultra Low Input RNA kit was used to prepare libraries from fractions with low cell numbers. Blood was drawn at multiple timepoints before and after primary and secondary immunization, with bulk PBMC replicates and cell subsets isolated. Bulk TCR alpha and beta repertoires were sequenced longitudinally to track T-cell clones before and after primary and booster YFV17D yellow fever vaccination. Two healthy male donors made up the cohort, one aged 18 to 30 years and the other aged 30 to 40 years.

TCR cDNA was synthesized by 5'RACE template switching, through which a universal primer site and unique molecular identifiers were introduced. cDNA synthesis was primed from both the TCR alpha and TCR beta constant segments. Library amplification involved two PCR steps, and the second step added sample barcodes and sequencing adapters. Sequencing of the libraries was done on either Illumina HiSeq 2500 (2x100 bp) or NovaSeq (2x150 bp). The original methods were these. Demultiplexing of reads and collapsing into UMI consensus sequences were performed with MIGEC, and V(D)J alignment was carried out with MiXCR. Using edgeR on replicate PBMC samples, clonotypes were called vaccine-responding if FDR was below 0.01 and the log2 fold change was above 5 up to day 15. Each bulk clonotype was labeled CD4 or CD8 based on which sequenced repertoire, CD4 or CD8, contained the clonotype at higher abundance. The raw public data were reprocessed by TCRdb itself: fastp quality trimming at Q25, MiXCR clonotype calling, in-frame beta chains only. Each record represents a unique CDR3 protein, reported with the most common genes and DNA among its rows. TCRdb, not the original authors, processed these V and J calls. For this sample there are about 330,000 distinct CDR3 sequences; around 8.1% appear just once. The top ten clones comprise approximately 15% of the sample.

Taken with the paper, the label for treatment or condition translates to: live attenuated yellow fever vaccine strain. At each blood-draw timepoint, two biological replicates of bulk PBMCs were collected. A standard Ficoll-Paque protocol was used to isolate PBMCs from peripheral blood. TriZol was used to extract RNA from bulk PBMCs, CD4 and CD8 fractions, and dextramer-positive and dextramer-negative fractions. General findings and caveats noted by the study authors: The secondary T-cell response was weaker than the primary response but faster, peaking on day 5 instead of day 15. A small fraction of clonotypes appeared in both the CD4 and CD8 compartments, likely as a result of convergent recombination. After the booster, most of the clones that had expanded following primary vaccination were detected again (96% of CD4 and around 90% of CD8), which suggests that memory was broadly maintained. Because abundant contaminating clonotypes from the bulk population could be contained in FACS-sorted repertoires, computational filtering was required. Because only two donors were included in the study, the extent to which the findings can be generalized is limited.

This receptor was taken from a young man who received the YFV17D yellow fever vaccine. The source was PBMCs, collected roughly 47 days after the first yellow fever vaccination.

The bases are TGTGCCAGCAGTTTTGAAGTTCAGCCCCAGCATTTT. It translates as CASSFEVQPQHF. The V and J segments used are TRBV12-3 or TRBV12-4 and TRBJ1-5; the D gene identity is not certain. V gives up 3 bases and J gives up 6 bases, and the segment between their germline ends measures 6 bases. Counted from cysteine to phenylalanine, this CDR3 has 12 amino acids. Of all the DNA, just the CDR3 is kept, 36 bases in frame from base 1.